The sequence of this TCR beta chain was determined in a study of OX40 agonist ivuxolimab in advanced cancers. TCRdb's copy holds only in-frame clones and misses some; the assay was immunoSEQ multiplex PCR. The sample shows under 20,000 clones, around 83% of them seen only once. V lost 4 bases and J lost 0, with 8 bases in between. CDR1 and CDR2 from the germline V gene are SGHRS and YFSETQ. The CDR3 has 14 amino acids. This receptor was obtained from an adult with an advanced solid tumor such as melanoma, head and neck, liver or kidney cancer. The rearrangement joins TRBV5-1 to TRBJ2-1, with D possibly TRBD2 on 6 matching bases. The sequences come from CD4+ or CD8+ T cells sorted from blood, collected in a trial of the OX40 agonist ivuxolimab. CDR3 bases: TGCGCCAGCAGCGGGGGGTCCTCCTACAATGAGCAGTTCTTC. It encodes CASSGGSSYNEQFF. Based on the CDR3 plus reference TRBV5-1 and TRBJ2-1, the full variable domain is KAGVTQTPRYLIKTRGQQVTLSCSPISGHRSVSWYQQTPGQGLQFLFEYFSETQRNKGNFPGRFSGRQFSNSRSEMNVSTLELGDSALYLCASSGGSSYNEQFFGPGTRLTVL.